This is a list of T cell receptor beta chains from one sample in a study of spatial heterogeneity in lung cancer. MiXCR was run by TCRdb on the 5' RACE reads, yielding one entry per CDR3 protein. The sample contains approximately 18,000 distinct CDR3 sequences, about a fifth of which appear only once. The input for sequencing was PBMCs, taken at follow-up. The source of these receptors is a male donor with early-stage non-small cell lung cancer. The CDR3 runs from the conserved cysteine through the conserved F or W.

CASSPQTGGDADTQYF,TRBJ2-3,TRBV5-4,16
CSATRLAGQQETQYF,TRBJ2-5,TRBV20-1,15
CASSPRTGGSDIQYF,TRBJ2-4,TRBV18,15
CSVKGTAFQETQYF,TRBJ2-5,TRBV29-1,14
CATSFSPGGLTEAFF,TRBJ1-1,TRBV15,15
CASGQGQGAGTDTQYF,TRBJ2-3,TRBV3-1,16
CSVRGGGHYEQYF,TRBJ2-7,TRBV29-1,13
CASSTGQGAAETQYF,TRBJ2-5,TRBV5-1,15
CASSPIGGAYEQYF,TRBJ2-7,TRBV18,14
CASSLSEETQYF,TRBJ2-5,TRBV11-2,12
CASRWGGNQPQHF,TRBJ1-5,TRBV6-5,13
CASSSDSTSLLF,TRBJ2-1,TRBV7-9,12
CASSLGFRSNEQFF,TRBJ2-1,TRBV7-7,14
CASSLSTGDQPQHF,TRBJ1-5,TRBV12-3/TRBV12-4,14
CASSLMPSGNTIYF,TRBJ1-3,TRBV12-3/TRBV12-4,14
CASSEPRWETLKTQYF,TRBJ2-5,TRBV10-1,16
CASSERQGDGGELFF,TRBJ2-2,TRBV25-1,15
CASSQAPVIAANYGYTF,TRBJ1-2,TRBV4-2,17
CSAWPPGTKNIQYF,TRBJ2-4,TRBV20-1,14
CASTPIGGSSYNSSLHF,TRBJ1-6,TRBV27,17
CASSYGLPRSYEQYF,TRBJ2-7,TRBV6-5,15
CASSLTSGVPSADTQYF,TRBJ2-3,TRBV13,17
CASSLGGGDNYGYTF,TRBJ1-2,TRBV5-1,15
CASSYSRASYEQYF,TRBJ2-7,TRBV6-5,14
CAISERQGRNTEAFF,TRBJ1-1,TRBV10-3,15
CSASPGGVDTQYF,TRBJ2-3,TRBV20-1,13
CSARKGLAGGYEQYF,TRBJ2-7,TRBV20-1,15
CAISEPSGGPVAKLFF,TRBJ1-4,TRBV10-3,16
CATSRETGSKEKLFF,TRBJ1-4,TRBV15,15
CSVEGTLGKSGRSQDTQYF,TRBJ2-3,TRBV29-1,19
CASSPIAGGLNEQFF,TRBJ2-1,TRBV7-3,15
CASTSDRADQETQYF,TRBJ2-5,TRBV6-1,15
CASREGAFTDTQYF,TRBJ2-3,TRBV19,14
CASSRGLAGAASYEQYF,TRBJ2-7,TRBV5-1,17
CASSRWGGSRSYNEQFF,TRBJ2-1,TRBV6-2/TRBV6-3,17
CASSLSEDTQYF,TRBJ2-3,TRBV11-2,12
CASSSGVLDTQYF,TRBJ2-3,TRBV7-2,13
CASSRGLAGETDTQYF,TRBJ2-3,TRBV5-1,16
CAISESGQGTPVSTDTQYF,TRBJ2-3,TRBV10-3,19
CAWSVLSGEPQFF,TRBJ2-1,TRBV30,13
CASSQPSGGQEDTQYF,TRBJ2-3,TRBV3-1,16
CASSYEPGGNNEQFF,TRBJ2-1,TRBV6-6,15
CSVDYGGAYEQYF,TRBJ2-7,TRBV29-1,13
CSVAGSGGARETQYF,TRBJ2-5,TRBV29-1,15
CARSFRTGGFVDGNTEAFF,TRBJ1-1,TRBV5-3,19
CASSQERRGGNNEQFF,TRBJ2-1,TRBV4-2,16